Listed below are T cell receptor beta chains from one sample, sequenced in a study of T-cell memory formation after mild COVID-19. MiXCR, applied by TCRdb to the 5' RACE reads, yields one record per CDR3 protein. The sample includes about 150,000 distinct CDR3 sequences, 20% to 25% seen only once; the top ten take roughly a quarter. Sequencing was performed on PBMCs or a T cell subset sorted from them (not recorded which). The receptors were sampled from an adult woman who had mild COVID-19 (a few samples of this study predate the infection). Cell type and time point are not known. Both conserved end residues are part of each CDR3. D genes are given only for firm matches. Clone size is given for some rows only: seen once, a few or many times, or a class if the clone is expanded.

cdr3_nt cdr3_aa v_call clone_size j_call d_call
TGCGCCAGCAGCCTGACACCGGGACAGGGGCGTTATGGCTACACCTTC CASSLTPGQGRYGYTF TRBV4-1 . TRBJ1-2 TRBD1
TGTGCCAGCAGCGATCCGGGACAGGGGTTGATTGCAACTAATGAAAAACTGTTTTTT CASSDPGQGLIATNEKLFF TRBV9 . TRBJ1-4 TRBD1
TGTGCCAGCAGTCACAGGGGGCAATCGGCTGGCTACACCTTC CASSHRGQSAGYTF TRBV6-5 few TRBJ1-2 TRBD1
TGTGCCACCAGCAGAGATCAATCCCTGAACACTGAAGCTTTCTTT CATSRDQSLNTEAFF TRBV15 . TRBJ1-1 .
TGTGCCAGCAGCTTTGGGGCAGAACCGACCTACGAGCAGTACTTC CASSFGAEPTYEQYF TRBV7-8 . TRBJ2-7 .
TGCAGTGCTAGGGGGCTACAGGGGGCAATGGGCTATGGCTACACCTTC CSARGLQGAMGYGYTF TRBV20-1 . TRBJ1-2 TRBD1
TGCGCCAGCAGACCAACCGGGGCGGTCCAAGAGACCCAGTACTTC CASRPTGAVQETQYF TRBV5-1 . TRBJ2-5 .
TGTGCCAGCAGCGTGGGACAGCAAGAGACCCAGTACTTC CASSVGQQETQYF TRBV7-9 . TRBJ2-5 TRBD1
TGTGCCAGCAGACCCCCGGGACTAGGGAACACCGGGGAGCTGTTTTTT CASRPPGLGNTGELFF TRBV6-5 few TRBJ2-2 TRBD2
TGTGCCAGCAGCCCACGTTTGTCGACAGACGTGATGAAAGCTTTCTTT CASSPRLSTDVMKAFF TRBV7-9 . TRBJ1-1 .
TGTGCCAGCAAAGAGCGGACTAGCGGAATCAGCGAGCAGTTCTTC CASKERTSGISEQFF TRBV6-5 . TRBJ2-1 TRBD2
TGCGCCAGCAGCCAAGCAGGGGGCAGGACAGATACGCAGTATTTT CASSQAGGRTDTQYF TRBV4-1 . TRBJ2-3 TRBD1
TGTGCCAGCAGCCCCACCCTTAGGGATGGCTACACCTTC CASSPTLRDGYTF TRBV11-2 few TRBJ1-2 .
TGTGCCAGCAGTTTAGGCCAGGGGGCGGATGAAAAACTGTTTTTT CASSLGQGADEKLFF TRBV12-3/TRBV12-4 few TRBJ1-4 TRBD1
TGTGCCAGCAGCTTTGAGGGGGGAGGCAATCAGCCCCAGCATTTT CASSFEGGGNQPQHF TRBV7-2 . TRBJ1-5 .
TGTGCCAGCAGTTACAGGGTCGGCACAGATACGCAGTATTTT CASSYRVGTDTQYF TRBV12-3/TRBV12-4 few TRBJ2-3 .
TGTGCCCTGAACACCGGGGAGCTGTTTTTT CALNTGELFF TRBV7-9 . TRBJ2-2 .
TGTGCCAGCAGCTCCAGAGAGGAGGTGACTTGGGGCTACACCTTC CASSSREEVTWGYTF TRBV5-5 few TRBJ1-2 .
TGTGCCAGCAGTTTCGGGGACTTCCAAGAGACCCAGTACTTC CASSFGDFQETQYF TRBV12-3/TRBV12-4 few TRBJ2-5 .
TGTGCCAGCAGTTACTCGGTAGGGAACACTGAAGCTTTCTTT CASSYSVGNTEAFF TRBV6-5 once TRBJ1-1 .
TGTGCCAGCAGTTTTGGGGCAGGGTCCTACGAGCAGTACTTC CASSFGAGSYEQYF TRBV27 few TRBJ2-7 .
TGTGCCAGCAGTTTATCGGGGTTATACGAGCAGTACTTC CASSLSGLYEQYF TRBV27 . TRBJ2-7 .
TGCGCCAGCCGCTCCATGCTGGTAGATACGCAGTATTTT CASRSMLVDTQYF TRBV4-1 . TRBJ2-3 .
TGTGCCAGCAGCTCTACGGGACAGGGGATTATTAGAGGCTACACCTTC CASSSTGQGIIRGYTF TRBV11-2 few TRBJ1-2 TRBD1
TGTGCCATCAGCGCCTTGGAGGGGCGGAATAATTCACCCCTCCACTTT CAISALEGRNNSPLHF TRBV10-3 . TRBJ1-6 .
TGTGCCAGCAGATCACTAGGATACAATGAGCAGTTCTTC CASRSLGYNEQFF TRBV7-8 . TRBJ2-1 .
TGTGCCACCAGCAGAGATCGGTTGGGGAGTGAGACCCAGTACTTC CATSRDRLGSETQYF TRBV15 few TRBJ2-5 .
TGTGCCAGCAGCTTAGAACCATCCGGGGTACCGTTCTTC CASSLEPSGVPFF TRBV7-6 . TRBJ2-1 .
TGTGCCACCAGCATACGGGACCATGGGAACACTGAAGCTTTCTTT CATSIRDHGNTEAFF TRBV15 . TRBJ1-1 .
TGCGCCAGCAGCCAAGATATAAGGGGCCTCTACGAGCAGTACTTC CASSQDIRGLYEQYF TRBV4-1 few TRBJ2-7 .
TGTGCCAGCAGTTTAGAGATAGCATCAGATACGCAGTATTTT CASSLEIASDTQYF TRBV12-3/TRBV12-4 . TRBJ2-3 .
TGTGCCACCAGCAGAGAAGACAGGGAACGGGAGACCCAGTACTTC CATSREDRERETQYF TRBV15 . TRBJ2-5 TRBD1
TGTGCCAGCAGCGCAATCCGGGCCGCAACTGAAGCTTTCTTT CASSAIRAATEAFF TRBV9 few TRBJ1-1 .
TGTGCCAGCAGCGTAGCGGGGGCTCGTAGCACAGATACGCAGTATTTT CASSVAGARSTDTQYF TRBV9 few TRBJ2-3 .
TGCAGCGTTGAAGAGGAAGGAGAGTACCCCGGGGAGCTGTTTTTT CSVEEEGEYPGELFF TRBV29-1 . TRBJ2-2 .